Below are 5 T cell receptor beta chains sequenced from a single sample in a study of CD8+ T cells in alopecia areata. CD25+CD127- cells were obtained by sorting CD4+ cells, for roughly five patients. Extracted from the samples, RNA was reverse transcribed into cDNA to serve as the sequencing template. The repertoire was sequenced with immunoSEQ multiplex PCR; TCRdb's copy has only in-frame clones and lacks some. The sample gives more than 11,000 clones, 45% to 60% of which show up once; 3% to 4.5% is in the top ten. The source material was CD4+ Tregs sorted from blood. The receptor set was obtained from a human donor with alopecia areata.

About this clone itself: Germline is not matched at one junction end, which may reflect a read error. This sequence joins TRBV5-1 and TRBJ1-5; D is undetermined. The CDR3 length is 14 residues. Per germline, CDR1 SGHRS and CDR2 YFSETQ. CDR3 nucleotides: TGCGTCAGCAGCTTGGCCCCCCCCGATCAGCCCCAGCATTTT. Translation: CVSSLAPPDQPQHF.

V usage is TRBV7-3 and J usage is TRBJ2-7; D might be TRBD1 or TRBD2, each matching 6 bases. The germline V gene encodes CDR1 SGHTA and CDR2 FQGTGA. The CDR3 has 13 amino acids. V was trimmed by 5 bases and J by 9 bases, leaving 17 bases between them. The CDR3 sequence is CASSPFSQGGQYF. The CDR3 coding sequence is TGTGCCAGCAGCCCATTCTCACAGGGAGGGCAGTACTTC.

About this clone: At one end the junction does not follow the germline gene, possibly because of a read error. This chain connects TRBV30 to TRBJ2-6; tentative D call: TRBD2 (7 bases). This CDR3 spans 15 amino acids. Looked up from germline, CDR1 is GTSNPN and CDR2 is SVGIG (reference sequence). In nucleotides, the CDR3 is TGTGCCGGGAGGTGGGGGGGCGCTGGGGCCAACGTCCTGACTTTC. Protein product: CAGRWGGAGANVLTF.

Here the CDR3 reads CASTRGDLREIQYF. In DNA form, the CDR3 reads TGTGCCAGCACCCGGGGAGACCTTAGGGAGATTCAGTACTTC. This chain joins TRBV28 and TRBJ2-4, with D tentatively TRBD2 (5 bases). This CDR3 has 14 amino acids. V lost 7 bases to trimming and J lost 10 bases, with 20 bases between them. Germline CDR1 reads MDHEN; CDR2 reads SYDVKM.

The chain combines TRBV6-5 with TRBJ2-7; 9 nucleotides line up with TRBD1. Germline CDR1 MNHEY, CDR2 SVGAGI. V gave up 6 bases and J gave up 3 bases; unmatched junction bases: 6. The length of the CDR3 is 14 residues. DNA for the CDR3: TGTGCCAGCAGGAGGGGGACAGGGCTCTACGAGCAGTACTTC. This sequence encodes CASRRGTGLYEQYF.